The source of this T cell receptor beta chain is a study of T cell changes during pregnancy in multiple sclerosis. This CDR3 is 14 amino acids long. The V end lost 0 bases, the J end lost 1 base, and 6 bases lay between the germline ends. From germline, CDR1 is SGHTA and CDR2 FQGNSA. Only in-frame clones appear in the TCRdb table, and some are missing; sequencing was by immunoSEQ multiplex PCR. The table lists more than 60,000 clones, roughly 90% of them singletons. The receptor was isolated from a female donor in good health, enrolled as a control in a pregnancy study. The rearrangement links TRBV7-2 to TRBJ1-2; no firm D call. This sample comprised CD4+ T cells from peripheral blood mononuclear cells, obtained in the third trimester of pregnancy. Here the CDR3 DNA reads TGTGCCAGCAGCTTAGCCGGGGATAACTATGGCTACACCTTC. Translation gives CASSLAGDNYGYTF.